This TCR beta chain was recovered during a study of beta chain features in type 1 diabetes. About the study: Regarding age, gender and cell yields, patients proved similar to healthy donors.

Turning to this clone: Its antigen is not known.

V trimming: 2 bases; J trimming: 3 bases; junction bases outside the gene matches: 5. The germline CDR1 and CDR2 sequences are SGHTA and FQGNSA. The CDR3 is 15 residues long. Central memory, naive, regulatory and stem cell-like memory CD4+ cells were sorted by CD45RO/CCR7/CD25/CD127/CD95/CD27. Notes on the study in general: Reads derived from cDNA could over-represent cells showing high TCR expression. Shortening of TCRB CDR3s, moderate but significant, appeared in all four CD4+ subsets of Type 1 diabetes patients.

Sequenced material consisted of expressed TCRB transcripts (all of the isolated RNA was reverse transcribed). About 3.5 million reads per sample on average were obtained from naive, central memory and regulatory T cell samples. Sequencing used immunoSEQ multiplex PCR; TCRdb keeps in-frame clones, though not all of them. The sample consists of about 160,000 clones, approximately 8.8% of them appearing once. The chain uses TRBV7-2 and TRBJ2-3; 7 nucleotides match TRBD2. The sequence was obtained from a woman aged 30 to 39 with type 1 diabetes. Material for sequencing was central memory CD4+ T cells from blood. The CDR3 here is CASSLNMGGTDTQYF. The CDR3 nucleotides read TGTGCCAGCAGCTTAAACATGGGAGGGACAGATACGCAGTATTTT.